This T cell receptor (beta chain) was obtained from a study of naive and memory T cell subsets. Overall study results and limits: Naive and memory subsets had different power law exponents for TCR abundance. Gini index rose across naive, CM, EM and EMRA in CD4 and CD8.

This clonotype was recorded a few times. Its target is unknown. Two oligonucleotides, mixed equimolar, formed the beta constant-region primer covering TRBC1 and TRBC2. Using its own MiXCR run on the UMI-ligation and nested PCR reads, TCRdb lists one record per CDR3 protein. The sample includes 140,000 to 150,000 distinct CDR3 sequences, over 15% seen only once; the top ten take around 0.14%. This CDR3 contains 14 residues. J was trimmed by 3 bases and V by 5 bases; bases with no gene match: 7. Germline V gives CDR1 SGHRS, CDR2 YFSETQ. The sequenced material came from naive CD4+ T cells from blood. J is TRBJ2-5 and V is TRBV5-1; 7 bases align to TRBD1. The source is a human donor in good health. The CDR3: CASRPGTVEETQYF. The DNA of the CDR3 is TGCGCCAGCAGGCCCGGGACAGTAGAAGAGACCCAGTACTTC.